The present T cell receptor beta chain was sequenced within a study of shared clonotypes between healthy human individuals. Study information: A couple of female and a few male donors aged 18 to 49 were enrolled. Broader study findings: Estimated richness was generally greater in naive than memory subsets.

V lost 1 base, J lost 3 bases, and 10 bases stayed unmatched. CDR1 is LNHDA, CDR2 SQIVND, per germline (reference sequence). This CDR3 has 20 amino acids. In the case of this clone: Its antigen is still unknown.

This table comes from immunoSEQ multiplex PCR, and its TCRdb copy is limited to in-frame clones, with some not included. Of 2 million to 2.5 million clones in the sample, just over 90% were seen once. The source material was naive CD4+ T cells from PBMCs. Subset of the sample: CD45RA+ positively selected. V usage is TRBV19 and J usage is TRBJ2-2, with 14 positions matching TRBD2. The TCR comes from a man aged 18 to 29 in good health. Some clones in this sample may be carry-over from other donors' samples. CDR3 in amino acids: CASSIVVTSGRAGDTGELFF. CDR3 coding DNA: TGTGCCAGTAGTATAGTTGTGACTAGCGGGAGGGCCGGGGACACCGGGGAGCTGTTTTTT.